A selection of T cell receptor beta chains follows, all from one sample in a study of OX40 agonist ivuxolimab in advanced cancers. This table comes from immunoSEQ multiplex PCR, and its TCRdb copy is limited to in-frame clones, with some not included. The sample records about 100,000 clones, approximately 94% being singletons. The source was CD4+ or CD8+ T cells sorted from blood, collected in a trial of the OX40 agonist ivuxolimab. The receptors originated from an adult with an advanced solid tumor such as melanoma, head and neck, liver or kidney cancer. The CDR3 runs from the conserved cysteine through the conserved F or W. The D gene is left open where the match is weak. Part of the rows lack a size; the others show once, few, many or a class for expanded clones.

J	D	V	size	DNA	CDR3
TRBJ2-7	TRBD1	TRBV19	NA	TGTGCCAGTAGTCTTGGGACAGGGGCCTACGAGCAGTACTTC	CASSLGTGAYEQYF
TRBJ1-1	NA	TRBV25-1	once	TGTGCCAGCAGTGTTTCGGGAAACACTGAAGCTTTCTTT	CASSVSGNTEAFF
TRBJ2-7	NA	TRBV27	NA	TGTGCCAGCAGTTTAAGGCTAGCAGGCGAGCAGTACTTC	CASSLRLAGEQYF
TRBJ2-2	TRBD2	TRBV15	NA	TGTGCCACCAGCGCCCACCCGGGGACTAGTAACACCGGGGAGCTGTTTTTT	CATSAHPGTSNTGELFF
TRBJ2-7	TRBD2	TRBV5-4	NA	TGTGCCAGCAGCTTGGGGGGGGGAGGGGTCTACGAGCAGTACTTC	CASSLGGGGVYEQYF
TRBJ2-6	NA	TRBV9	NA	TGTGCCAGCAGCGTAGGGGACATCCTGGCTGGGGCCAACGTCCTGACTTTC	CASSVGDILAGANVLTF
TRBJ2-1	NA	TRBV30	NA	TGTGCCTGGAGTGTGGACAATGAGCAGTTCTTC	CAWSVDNEQFF
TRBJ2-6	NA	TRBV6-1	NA	TGTGCCAGCAGTGACGACATGTCTGGGGCCAACGTCCTGACTTTC	CASSDDMSGANVLTF
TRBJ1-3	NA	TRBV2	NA	TGTGCCTCCCGAGGAAACACCATATATTTT	CASRGNTIYF
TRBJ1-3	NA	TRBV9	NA	TGTGCCAGCAGCGTATCCGAGGGTGGGGCGAGGTGGAACACCATATATTTT	CASSVSEGGARWNTIYF
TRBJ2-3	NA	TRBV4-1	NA	TGCGCCAGCAGCCAACAGATAGGCGGACCCACAGATACGCAGTATTTT	CASSQQIGGPTDTQYF
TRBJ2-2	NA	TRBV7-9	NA	TGTGCCAGCAGGACTCAGAACACCGGGGAGCTGTTTTTT	CASRTQNTGELFF
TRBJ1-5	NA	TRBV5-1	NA	TGCGCCAGCAGCTCGTACAGGGCCCCCAATCAGCCCCAGCATTTT	CASSSYRAPNQPQHF
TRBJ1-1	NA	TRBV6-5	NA	TGTGCCAGCAGCGCAGGGAGGTTGGCTTTCTTT	CASSAGRLAFF
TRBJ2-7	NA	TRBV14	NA	TGTGCCAGCAGCCAAGATTCTCTGGGGGGCTACGAGCAGTACTTC	CASSQDSLGGYEQYF
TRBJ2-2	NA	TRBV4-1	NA	TGCGCCAGCAAGGGCAGGGCGAACACCGGGGAGCTGTTTTTT	CASKGRANTGELFF
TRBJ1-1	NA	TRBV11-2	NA	TGTGCCAGCAGCTTATTCCATGACAGAAGCAACACTGAAGCTTTCTTT	CASSLFHDRSNTEAFF
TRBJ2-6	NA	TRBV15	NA	TGTGCCACCAGAGAGGCTCCAGGGCCTGTAACTTTC	CATREAPGPVTF
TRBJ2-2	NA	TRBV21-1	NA	TGTGCCAGCAGCAAAGGAGGCAGGGGGCATGGGGCCGGGGAGCTGTTTTTT	CASSKGGRGHGAGELFF
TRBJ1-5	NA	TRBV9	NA	TGTGCCAGCAGCGTAGTGGGGGTGGAGGGCAATCAGCCCCAGCATTTT	CASSVVGVEGNQPQHF
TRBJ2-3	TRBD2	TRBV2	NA	TGTGCCAGCAGTGAAATCGGAATTAGCGGGGGGGGTAGCACAGATACGCAGTATTTT	CASSEIGISGGGSTDTQYF
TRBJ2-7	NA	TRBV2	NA	TGTGCCAGCAGTACAGGGTTGCGGCTCTACGAGCAGTACTTC	CASSTGLRLYEQYF